A selection of T cell receptor beta chains follows, all from one sample in a study of Ad26.COV2.S vaccination and SARS-CoV-2 variants. This table comes from immunoSEQ multiplex PCR, and its TCRdb copy is limited to in-frame clones, with some not included. The profile shows 350,000 to 450,000 clones, approximately 90% of them singletons. The specimen was peripheral blood, collected in a trial of Ad26.COV2.S vaccine versus placebo. Receptors were obtained from a person aged 18-65 years who received the Ad26.COV2.S COVID-19 vaccine or a placebo. CDR3s include the opening cysteine and the closing phenylalanine or tryptophan. A D gene is named only where the DNA matches it firmly. A row's size may be missing; if present it is once, few, many or a size class.

V	size	D	J	CDR3	DNA
TRBV28	.	.	TRBJ1-5	CASSSGDNQPQHF	TGTGCCAGCAGTTCAGGGGACAATCAGCCCCAGCATTTT
TRBV6-5	.	TRBD2	TRBJ2-7	CASTELAGSVYEQYF	TGTGCCAGCACCGAACTAGCGGGAAGCGTTTACGAGCAGTACTTC
TRBV7-9	.	.	TRBJ2-4	CASSPRQLAKNIQYF	TGTGCCAGCAGCCCCAGACAGCTAGCCAAAAACATTCAGTACTTC
TRBV6-1	once	.	TRBJ2-7	CASSETPVREQYF	TGTGCCAGCAGTGAGACCCCGGTCAGAGAGCAGTACTTC
TRBV11-2	.	.	TRBJ2-3	CASSFGVGDTQYF	TGTGCCAGCAGCTTTGGGGTCGGAGATACGCAGTATTTT
TRBV3-1/TRBV3-2	.	.	TRBJ2-2	CASSQDRGFNTGELFF	TGTGCCAGCAGCCAAGATCGGGGTTTTAACACCGGGGAGCTGTTTTTT
TRBV9	.	TRBD2	TRBJ2-1	CASGTSGSSGNEQFF	TGTGCCAGTGGGACTAGCGGGAGTAGTGGCAATGAGCAGTTCTTC
TRBV6-5	.	.	TRBJ2-1	CASSSSTYNEQFF	TGTGCCAGCAGTAGTTCCACCTACAATGAGCAGTTCTTC
TRBV19	.	.	TRBJ2-4	CASSIRRDRNIQYF	TGTGCCAGTAGCATACGAAGGGACCGAAACATTCAGTACTTC
TRBV11-1	.	TRBD2	TRBJ2-7	CASSQAGGAYEQYF	TGTGCCAGCAGCCAAGCGGGAGGGGCATACGAGCAGTACTTC
TRBV30	.	.	TRBJ1-5	CAWNSGNNQPQHF	TGTGCCTGGAACTCAGGAAATAATCAGCCCCAGCATTTT
TRBV12-2	.	.	TRBJ2-5	CASRLGDRQGSPKETQYF	TGTGCAAGTCGCTTAGGCGACCGACAGGGATCGCCTAAAGAGACCCAGTACTTC
TRBV27	.	.	TRBJ1-2	CASSPGPSYGYTF	TGTGCCAGCAGTCCGGGGCCTTCCTATGGCTACACCTTC
TRBV7-2	.	.	TRBJ1-2	CASSLSSGEIYGYTF	TGTGCCAGCAGCTTGTCTAGTGGAGAGATCTATGGCTACACCTTC
TRBV28	.	.	TRBJ1-5	CASSLEGSNQPQHF	TGTGCCAGCAGTTTGGAGGGAAGCAATCAGCCCCAGCATTTT
TRBV23-1	.	TRBD1	TRBJ1-1	CASSQRKGGTGSEAFF	TGCGCCAGCAGTCAAAGGAAAGGGGGCACGGGGTCTGAAGCTTTCTTT
TRBV12-3/TRBV12-4	.	.	TRBJ1-2	CASTESPGYRYTF	TGTGCCAGCACTGAATCCCCAGGGTACCGCTACACCTTC
TRBV5-1	.	TRBD2	TRBJ2-5	CASSLVSGAQETQYF	TGCGCCAGCAGCTTGGTTAGCGGGGCCCAAGAGACCCAGTACTTC
TRBV7-2	.	.	TRBJ1-1	CASSLVGGKTEAFF	TGTGCCAGCAGCTTAGTTGGGGGGAAAACTGAAGCTTTCTTT
TRBV5-4	once	.	TRBJ2-2	CASSLPGGVSTGELFF	TGTGCCAGCAGCTTGCCAGGGGGGGTTTCCACCGGGGAGCTGTTTTTT
TRBV5-1	few	TRBD1	TRBJ2-1	CASSLGGTGSYNEQFF	TGCGCCAGCAGCTTGGGCGGGACAGGCTCATACAATGAGCAGTTCTTC
TRBV5-1	.	.	TRBJ1-1	CASSLGATEAFF	TGCGCCAGCAGCTTGGGGGCTACTGAAGCTTTCTTT
TRBV6-6	.	.	TRBJ2-2	CASRPPYSSSVELFF	TGTGCCAGCAGGCCTCCTTACTCGAGCTCCGTGGAGCTGTTTTTT
TRBV11-2	.	.	TRBJ2-1	CASSLNSASSYNEQFF	TGTGCCAGCAGCTTAAACAGCGCGAGCTCCTACAATGAGCAGTTCTTC
TRBV6-6	.	.	TRBJ2-2	CASSPDGELFF	TGTGCCAGCAGCCCGGACGGGGAGCTGTTTTTT
TRBV7-9	.	.	TRBJ1-6	CASSPQGFRTPSYNSPLHF	TGTGCCAGCAGCCCGCAAGGTTTCCGTACTCCCTCCTATAATTCACCCCTCCACTTT
TRBV6-5	once	.	TRBJ1-1	CASSRTVMNTEAFF	TGTGCCAGCAGTCGGACGGTGATGAACACTGAAGCTTTCTTT
TRBV5-1	.	.	TRBJ1-6	CASSLAGDQPLHF	TGCGCCAGCAGCTTGGCCGGTGACCAACCCCTCCACTTT
TRBV4-3	.	TRBD2	TRBJ2-1	CASSQSGLAGVRNEQFF	TGCGCCAGCAGCCAATCAGGACTAGCGGGAGTAAGGAATGAGCAGTTCTTC
TRBV5-1	.	TRBD2	TRBJ2-7	CASSFSTSGIYEQYF	TGCGCCAGCAGCTTTTCAACTAGCGGTATATACGAGCAGTACTTC
TRBV28	.	.	TRBJ2-7	CASSLITPDEQYF	TGTGCCAGCAGTTTGATCACCCCCGACGAGCAGTACTTC
TRBV29-1	.	.	TRBJ1-4	CSVRGANEKLFF	TGCAGCGTCAGAGGGGCTAATGAAAAACTGTTTTTT
TRBV28	.	.	TRBJ2-2	CASSFVGGGNTGELFF	TGTGCCAGCAGTTTCGTCGGGGGTGGGAACACCGGGGAGCTGTTTTTT
TRBV6-5	.	.	TRBJ1-2	CASMAGHGYGYTF	TGTGCCAGCATGGCAGGGCATGGCTATGGCTACACCTTC
TRBV5-4	.	TRBD2	TRBJ2-2	CASSLAGGANTGELFF	TGTGCCAGCAGCTTGGCCGGGGGGGCAAACACCGGGGAGCTGTTTTTT
TRBV24-1	.	TRBD1	TRBJ1-1	CATSDLQGVSAFF	TGTGCCACCAGTGATTTGCAGGGGGTATCAGCTTTCTTT
TRBV19	few	.	TRBJ2-7	CASSPQGEWSYEQYF	TGTGCCAGTAGTCCCCAAGGGGAATGGTCCTACGAGCAGTACTTC
TRBV7-2	.	.	TRBJ1-4	CASSSDPGRPNEKLFF	TGTGCCAGCAGCTCAGACCCCGGGAGACCTAATGAAAAACTGTTTTTT
TRBV27	.	.	TRBJ1-4	CASSPEWGEKLFF	TGTGCCAGCAGTCCGGAGTGGGGTGAAAAACTGTTTTTT
TRBV28	.	TRBD1	TRBJ2-5	CASGWDRGLETQYF	TGTGCCAGCGGTTGGGACAGGGGCCTAGAGACCCAGTACTTC
TRBV7-6	.	.	TRBJ2-6	CASSLGGRGRPSGANVLTF	TGTGCCAGCAGCTTAGGTGGCAGGGGAAGGCCCTCTGGGGCCAACGTCCTGACTTTC
TRBV10-1	.	.	TRBJ1-3	CASTRPPGNTIYF	TGCGCCAGCACCAGGCCACCTGGAAACACCATATATTTT
TRBV4-1	.	TRBD2	TRBJ2-7	CASSQDTSGTNYEQYF	TGCGCCAGCAGCCAAGATACGAGCGGGACGAACTACGAGCAGTACTTC
TRBV9	once	TRBD1	TRBJ1-6	CASSVGPGTGAGVHNSPLHF	TGTGCCAGCAGCGTAGGACCCGGGACAGGGGCAGGTGTCCATAATTCACCCCTCCACTTT
TRBV11-3	.	.	TRBJ2-5	CASSFTGAQETQYF	TGTGCCAGCAGCTTTACCGGGGCGCAAGAGACCCAGTACTTC
TRBV11-2	.	TRBD2	TRBJ2-7	CASSLGTSRNSYEQYF	TGTGCCAGCAGTCTCGGGACTAGCCGAAACTCCTACGAGCAGTACTTC
TRBV4-1	.	.	TRBJ1-1	CASSQDSRVALNTEAFF	TGCGCCAGCAGCCAGGATTCCAGGGTTGCATTGAACACTGAAGCTTTCTTT
TRBV18	.	.	TRBJ1-6	CASSPTSFNSPLHF	TGTGCCAGCTCGCCGACAAGCTTTAATTCACCCCTCCACTTT
TRBV5-4	.	TRBD1	TRBJ2-5	CASSRDSQETQYF	TGTGCCAGCAGCCGGGACAGCCAAGAGACCCAGTACTTC
TRBV30	.	.	TRBJ2-7	CATDSFYEQYF	TGTGCAACGGACAGTTTCTACGAGCAGTACTTC
TRBV4-2	.	TRBD2	TRBJ2-1	CASSPRGGSSYNEQFF	TGTGCCAGCAGCCCCCGGGGCGGGAGTTCCTACAATGAGCAGTTCTTC